This TCR beta chain emerged from a study of T cell responses to AZD1222 COVID-19 vaccine. This table comes from immunoSEQ multiplex PCR, and its TCRdb copy is limited to in-frame clones, with some not included. The table shows 77,000 or so clones, with around 89% occurring only once. Concerning this clone: Its antigen is unknown.

Whole-study results and caveats: Regions 160-218 and 743-854 dominated among vaccine-associated CD4 TCRs spanning spike. Baseline antibody screening turned up just six or seven seropositive AZD1222 recipients. Spike-specific TCRs gained breadth and depth after people received two AZD1222 doses.

V lost 5 bases, J lost 5 bases, and 14 bases stayed unmatched. Per the germline V gene, CDR1 is SGHKS and CDR2 is YYEKEE (reference sequence). This CDR3 has 16 residues. The gene calls are TRBV5-5 and TRBJ2-5; 8 bases are shared with TRBD2. The sample in question was peripheral blood, obtained on day 0 of AZD1222 vaccination. The clonotype was recovered from an adult in good health. CDR3 nucleotides: TGTGCCAGCAGAATGTTTATGGCGGGAGGCCCGGAGACCCAGTACTTC. It codes for CASRMFMAGGPETQYF.